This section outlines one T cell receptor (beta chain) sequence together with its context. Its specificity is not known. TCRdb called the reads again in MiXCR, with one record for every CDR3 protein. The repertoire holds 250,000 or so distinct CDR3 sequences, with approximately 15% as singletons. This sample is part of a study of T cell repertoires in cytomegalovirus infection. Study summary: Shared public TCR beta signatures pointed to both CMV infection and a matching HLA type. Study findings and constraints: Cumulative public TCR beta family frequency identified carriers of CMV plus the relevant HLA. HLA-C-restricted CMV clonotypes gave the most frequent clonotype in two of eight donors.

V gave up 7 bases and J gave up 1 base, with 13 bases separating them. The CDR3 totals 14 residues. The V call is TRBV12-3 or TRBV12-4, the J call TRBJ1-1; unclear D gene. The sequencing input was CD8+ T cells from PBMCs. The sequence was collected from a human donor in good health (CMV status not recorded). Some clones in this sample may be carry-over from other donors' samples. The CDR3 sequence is CASTPDLTNTEAFF. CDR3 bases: TGTGCCAGCACCCCGGACTTGACGAACACTGAAGCTTTCTTT.